Detailed here is one TCR beta chain. Its specificity is unknown. This specimen comes from a study of shared clonotypes between healthy human individuals. The CDR3 contains 12 residues. Trimming removed 5 bases from V and 4 bases from J, with 7 bases in between. The V gene's germline CDR1 is LNHDA and CDR2 SQIVND (reference sequence). General observations from the study: Of the naive CD4 clonotypes, approximately 5% were shared across several donors.

Repertoires were generated with immunoSEQ multiplex PCR, while TCRdb's copy carries only in-frame clones and drops some. The sample comprises more than 2 million clones, roughly 96% of which are singletons, and 0.1% to 0.15% rests with the top ten. The sequenced material came from naive CD4+ T cells sorted from blood. Subset defined: CD45RA+ positively selected. The sequence derives from a man aged 18 to 29 in good health. V usage is TRBV19 and J usage is TRBJ2-3; D unclear. CDR3 region: CASSFRSDTQYF. The CDR3 DNA sequence: TGTGCCAGTAGTTTCCGGTCAGATACGCAGTATTTT.